This T cell receptor (beta chain) derives from a study of shared clonotypes between healthy human individuals. Study-wide points: Generally, naive subsets came out with larger estimated richness than memory subsets.

Several immunoSEQ plates held equal portions of the genomic DNA taken from each subset. Sequencing was performed with immunoSEQ multiplex PCR; in TCRdb, only in-frame clones are kept and a portion is missing. The top ten hold 0.1% to 0.15% of the sample, which has millions of clones, roughly 94% seen once. A single count supports this clone. Its matching antigen is unknown. Trimming pared 2 bases from V and 0 bases from J, leaving 5 bases between. This CDR3 region has 14 residues. All participating donors were Caucasian adults from Nashville, Tennessee. J is TRBJ1-3 and V is TRBV23-1; D remains ambiguous. TRBV23-1 is designated an ORF whose function remains uncertain. Material for sequencing was naive CD4+ T cells sorted from blood. Specified subset: CD45RA+ positively selected. The sequence was collected from a man between 18 and 35 years old in good health. The CDR3: CASSQIISGNTIYF. DNA of the CDR3: TGCGCCAGCAGTCAAATCATCTCTGGAAACACCATATATTTT.